Each of the 17 T cell receptor beta chains below was sequenced from the same sample in a study of T cell changes during pregnancy in multiple sclerosis. TCRdb keeps only in-frame clones here, not all; method: immunoSEQ multiplex PCR. The sample lists 40,000 to 65,000 clones, 80% to 95% occurring once. Specimen: CD4+ T cells from peripheral blood mononuclear cells, collected in the third trimester of pregnancy. The source is a female donor with multiple sclerosis, enrolled in a pregnancy study.

The rearrangement links TRBV7-6 to TRBJ2-5; TRBD1 matches at 7 bases. The CDR3 contains 14 residues. Germline V gene sequence: CDR1 SGHVS, CDR2 FNYEAQ. With 4 bases clipped from V and 1 base from J, the junction kept 3 bases outside the gene matches. CDR3 nucleotides: TGTGCCAGCAGCTCAGGACAGGTCCAAGAGACCCAGTACTTC. Encoded protein: CASSSGQVQETQYF.

A single count supports this clone. The chain carries TRBV18 and TRBJ2-3, with 8 bases matching TRBD2. The CDR3 spans 17 residues. V lost 0 bases and J lost 3; bases outside the gene matches: 8. Per germline, CDR1 KGHSH and CDR2 LQKENI. CDR3 coding DNA: TGTGCCAGCTCACCACCTCGGAGCGGGAGCAGAACAGATACGCAGTATTTT. Its protein is CASSPPRSGSRTDTQYF.

The chain combines TRBV28 with TRBJ1-1; a possible D gene is TRBD1 (5 bases). Germline assignment: CDR1 MDHEN and CDR2 SYDVKM. The germline V and J ends were trimmed by 7 bases and 4 bases, with 16 bases remaining between them. The CDR3 totals 14 residues. The CDR3, as DNA: TGTGCCAGCACCCCCCCCGGGGGGTTCACTGAAGCTTTCTTT. Amino acid sequence: CASTPPGGFTEAFF.

The chain employs TRBV5-1 and TRBJ1-2; 11 bases match TRBD1. Losses at the gene ends were 0 bases for V and 0 bases for J; bases not matched to a gene: 7. Germline CDR1 and CDR2: SGHRS and YFSETQ. The length of the CDR3 is 18 residues. CDR3 loop: CASSLVGQGAPANYGYTF. The DNA for the CDR3 is TGCGCCAGCAGCTTGGTAGGACAGGGGGCCCCCGCTAACTATGGCTACACCTTC.

The rearrangement joins TRBV6-1 to TRBJ1-4; D possibly corresponds to TRBD1 (5 bases). The germline CDR1 and CDR2 sequences are MNHNS and SASEGT. The CDR3 is made up of 13 amino acids. Between the trimmed V and J ends, which lost 4 bases and 6 bases, there was a span of 9 bases. CDR3 sequence: CASSVDIHEKLFF. The CDR3 DNA sequence: TGTGCCAGCAGTGTGGACATACATGAAAAACTGTTTTTT.

This clone was counted once. The CDR3 reads CASSLDLAGVGGGQETQYF. CDR3 DNA sequence: TGTGCCAGCAGCTTGGATTTAGCGGGAGTCGGTGGGGGGCAAGAGACCCAGTACTTC. V gene TRBV5-5 combines with J gene TRBJ2-5; 9 nucleotides align to TRBD2. This CDR3 comprises 19 residues. V was pared by 0 bases and J by 2 bases, with 14 bases of the junction left unmatched. Germline lookup yields CDR1 SGHKS and CDR2 YYEKEE (reference sequence).

The genes are TRBV30 and TRBJ2-7, with a weak D call TRBD2 (6 bases). From germline, CDR1 is GTSNPN and CDR2 SVGIG (reference sequence). V lost 4 bases and J lost 5, with 18 bases in between. The CDR3 totals 14 residues. CDR3 loop: CAWNSGVGNHEQYF. DNA for the CDR3: TGTGCCTGGAACTCGGGAGTGGGGAACCACGAGCAGTACTTC.

The rearrangement joins TRBV15 to TRBJ2-7; perhaps TRBD2 as D (6 bases). Germline lookup yields CDR1 LNHNV and CDR2 YYDKDF (reference sequence). This CDR3 is 16 amino acids long. Trimming pared 3 bases from V and 1 base from J, leaving 16 bases between. The DNA for the CDR3 is TGTGCCACCAGCAGGGGGACTGGTCCTTTTTCCTACGAGCAGTACTTC. It specifies CATSRGTGPFSYEQYF.

This clone was seen once. V usage is TRBV29-1 and J usage is TRBJ2-1; D possibly corresponds to TRBD2 (5 bases). The CDR3 extends over 10 amino acids. CDR1 and CDR2 from the germline V gene are SQVTM and ANQGSEA. Trimming removed 4 bases from V and 7 bases from J, with 5 bases in between. The CDR3 sequence is CSVGGNEQFF. DNA of the CDR3: TGCAGCGTTGGAGGGAATGAGCAGTTCTTC.

This clone was seen once. This chain connects TRBV18 to TRBJ1-1; D not resolved. V was clipped by 5 bases and J by 4 bases, with 17 bases between them. CDR3 length: 15 residues. CDR1 is KGHSH and CDR2 is LQKENI in the germline V gene. CDR3 loop: CASSSVRDSGTEAFF. As DNA, the CDR3 is TGTGCCAGCTCATCTGTACGGGATTCGGGCACTGAAGCTTTCTTT.

The V and J genes are TRBV28 and TRBJ1-1; D remains ambiguous. This CDR3 is 12 amino acids long. The germline V gene encodes CDR1 MDHEN and CDR2 SYDVKM. Trimming pared 4 bases from V and 4 bases from J, leaving 7 bases between. The CDR3 here is CASSSGVTEAFF. The CDR3 bases are TGTGCCAGCAGTTCCGGGGTCACTGAAGCTTTCTTT.

The J gene is TRBJ2-2, the V gene TRBV28, with 9 bases lining up with TRBD1. The CDR3 length is 13 residues. The V segment lost 7 bases and the J segment 6 bases; nucleotides outside the gene matches: 3. CDR1 is MDHEN and CDR2 is SYDVKM in the germline V gene. CDR3 coding DNA: TGTGCCAGCACTAGGGACAGGGCCGGGGAGCTGTTTTTT. Translated, it gives CASTRDRAGELFF.

The V call is TRBV7-8, the J call TRBJ1-2; unclear D gene. The CDR3 consists of 12 residues. V was clipped by 4 bases and J by 8 bases, with 11 bases between them. Germline lookup yields CDR1 SGHVS and CDR2 FQNEAQ. The CDR3 DNA sequence: TGTGCCAGCAGCTACAGATTGGGCGGCTACACCTTC. Amino acid sequence: CASSYRLGGYTF.

The V call is TRBV6-5, the J call TRBJ2-2, with 9 nucleotides matching TRBD1. Trimming took 6 bases from V and 1 from J; bases not matched to a gene: 3. CDR1 and CDR2 (germline): MNHEY, SVGAGI. This CDR3 spans 15 amino acids. For the CDR3, the DNA is TGTGCCAGCAGGGGACAGGGTAGGAACACCGGGGAGCTGTTTTTT. Encoded protein: CASRGQGRNTGELFF.

The chain combines TRBV5-5 with TRBJ1-4; 7 bases align to TRBD1. CDR1 and CDR2 from the germline V gene are SGHKS and YYEKEE (reference sequence). The CDR3 has 14 amino acids. With 5 bases clipped from V and 7 bases from J, the junction kept 8 bases outside the gene matches. The CDR3 DNA follows: TGTGCCAGCAGTTCCCGGGACAGTGGTGAAAAACTGTTTTTT. This codes for CASSSRDSGEKLFF.

The V gene is TRBV18, the J gene TRBJ1-5; no firm D call. Germline V CDR1 and CDR2: KGHSH, LQKENI. Between the trimmed V and J ends, which lost 2 bases and 2 bases, there was a span of 10 bases. CDR3 size: 15 residues. The CDR3 coding sequence is TGTGCCAGCTCACCAGCACCTGGAGGCAATCAGCCCCAGCATTTT. It specifies CASSPAPGGNQPQHF.

This clone was picked up one time. The rearrangement joins TRBV29-1 to TRBJ1-1; D ambiguous. Trimming cost V 3 bases and J 3 bases, with 8 bases left between them. CDR3 length: 12 amino acids. Germline V lookup: CDR1 SQVTM, CDR2 ANQGSEA. Here the CDR3 reads CSVEEAHTEAFF. CDR3 nucleotides: TGCAGCGTTGAGGAGGCTCACACTGAAGCTTTCTTT.